Sequencing of this T cell receptor beta chain was carried out in a study of T cell changes during pregnancy in multiple sclerosis. The protocol was immunoSEQ multiplex PCR, while the TCRdb copy is restricted to in-frame clones and leaves out a portion. The repertoire holds about 42,000 clones, with approximately 90% as singletons. The CDR3 length is 15 residues. V lost 7 bases and J lost 2, with 20 bases in between. Germline V gene lookup returns CDR1 SQVTM and CDR2 ANQGSEA. This TCR was recovered from a female donor with multiple sclerosis, enrolled in a pregnancy study. The V gene is TRBV29-1, the J gene TRBJ2-5; D might be TRBD2 (6 bases). Sequencing was performed on CD4+ T cells from peripheral blood mononuclear cells, taken in the second trimester of pregnancy. The CDR3 sequence: CSARLGGPSQETQYF. The DNA of the CDR3 is TGCAGCGCCCGTCTGGGGGGACCATCACAAGAGACCCAGTACTTC.